This T cell receptor beta chain was recorded in a study of blood T cells in healthy people across ages. Germline V gene sequence: CDR1 PRHDT, CDR2 FYEKMQ (reference sequence). CDR3 length: 13 residues. Losses at the gene ends were 10 bases for V and 5 bases for J; bases not matched to a gene: 6. A second PCR, run for about 7 to 11 cycles, used a sample-barcoded 5' primer plus a J-beta primer mix. Via MiXCR, TCRdb re-called the 5' RACE reads, giving one row per CDR3 protein. The sample gives about 1.1 million distinct CDR3 sequences, roughly two fifths of which show up once; roughly 14% is in the top ten.

The sequence derives from a man younger than 35 in good health. The chain recombines TRBV13 with TRBJ2-1, with 9 bases fitting TRBD1. Sequenced input: blood. In nucleotides, the CDR3 is TGTGCCAATGCACGGGACAGGGACAATGAGCAGTTCTTC. Protein: CANARDRDNEQFF.